This entry lists 8 T cell receptor beta chains sequenced from one sample in a study of blood T cell repertoires in COVID-19. Measured with immunoSEQ multiplex PCR; TCRdb has only the in-frame clones, and not every one. Here the sample spans about 310,000 clones, roughly 85% being singletons. Sequencing used PBMCs or T cells enriched from blood (not recorded which). These receptors were taken from a man aged 25-40 years who had recovered from COVID-19.

This clone was counted a few times. The chain links TRBV4-3 to TRBJ1-2; TRBD1 matches 10 bases. V shed 3 bases, J shed 5 bases, and the junction held 9 bases outside the gene matches. Germline assignment: CDR1 LGHNA and CDR2 YSLEER. The CDR3 covers 16 residues. CDR3 DNA: TGCGCCAGCAGCCAGGACACCGGGACAGGGGCGTATGGCTACACCTTC. Residues: CASSQDTGTGAYGYTF.

This chain uses TRBV5-8 with TRBJ2-3; no firm D call. There are 15 residues in the CDR3. Germline V gene sequence: CDR1 SGHTS, CDR2 YDEGEE. Trimming pared 4 bases from V and 0 bases from J, leaving 12 bases between. CDR3 loop: CASSLWATSTDTQYF. In DNA form, the CDR3 reads TGTGCCAGCAGCCTATGGGCAACTAGCACAGATACGCAGTATTTT.

The chain combines TRBV9 with TRBJ2-7; 8 bases line up with TRBD2. Germline CDR1 and CDR2: SGDLS and YYNGEE. The CDR3 has 15 amino acids. V lost 0 bases to trimming and J lost 6 bases; unmatched junction nucleotides: 8. DNA of the CDR3: TGTGCCAGCAGCGTAGGACGGGGGGGCGTGGGCGAGCAGTACTTC. The encoded protein is CASSVGRGGVGEQYF.

The chain couples TRBV5-1 to TRBJ1-6; D is unresolved. The V end lost 4 bases, the J end lost 7 bases, and 15 bases lay between the germline ends. CDR1 is SGHRS and CDR2 is YFSETQ in the germline V gene. The CDR3 is 15 residues long. The CDR3 DNA follows: TGCGCCAGCAGCCCCCAGACCGGGAACAATTCACCCCTCCACTTT. Protein sequence: CASSPQTGNNSPLHF. Based on the CDR3 plus reference TRBV5-1 and TRBJ1-6, the full variable domain is KAGVTQTPRYLIKTRGQQVTLSCSPISGHRSVSWYQQTPGQGLQFLFEYFSETQRNKGNFPGRFSGRQFSNSRSEMNVSTLELGDSALYLCASSPQTGNNSPLHFGNGTRLTVT.

The chain uses TRBV6-2 or TRBV6-3 and TRBJ2-3; maybe TRBD1 (5 bases). This CDR3 region has 16 residues. Trimming pared 0 bases from V and 2 bases from J, leaving 12 bases between. Per the germline V gene, CDR1 is MNHEY and CDR2 is SVGEGT. DNA for the CDR3: TGTGCCAGCAGTTACTCTAGGGGATCGAACACAGATACGCAGTATTTT. Protein product: CASSYSRGSNTDTQYF.

The gene calls are TRBV6-1 and TRBJ2-5, with a possible D match to TRBD2 (6 bases). The CDR3 runs 14 residues. CDR1 MNHNS and CDR2 SASEGT come from the germline V gene. Between the trimmed V and J ends, which lost 2 bases and 5 bases, there was a span of 12 bases. In DNA form, the CDR3 reads TGTGCCAGCAGTGAACGACTAGGAGGGGAGACCCAGTACTTC. Translated: CASSERLGGETQYF.

The genes are TRBV5-1 and TRBJ2-5, with a tentative D call TRBD1 (7 bases). The CDR3 length is 17 residues. Per germline, CDR1 SGHRS and CDR2 YFSETQ. V gave up 0 bases and J gave up 5 bases, with 20 bases separating them. CDR3 sequence (DNA): TGCGCCAGCAGCTTGGCCCCGACAGGGCGTGGGGGGGAGACCCAGTACTTC. Translating gives CASSLAPTGRGGETQYF.

The V call is TRBV7-8, the J call TRBJ1-6; no firm D call. The CDR3 spans 14 residues. The V gene lost 5 bases and the J gene lost 8 bases, with 13 bases spanning the gap. Germline CDR1 reads SGHVS; CDR2 reads FQNEAQ. The CDR3 protein is CASSVREGDSPLHF. CDR3 in DNA: TGTGCCAGCAGCGTCCGGGAGGGCGATTCACCCCTCCACTTT.